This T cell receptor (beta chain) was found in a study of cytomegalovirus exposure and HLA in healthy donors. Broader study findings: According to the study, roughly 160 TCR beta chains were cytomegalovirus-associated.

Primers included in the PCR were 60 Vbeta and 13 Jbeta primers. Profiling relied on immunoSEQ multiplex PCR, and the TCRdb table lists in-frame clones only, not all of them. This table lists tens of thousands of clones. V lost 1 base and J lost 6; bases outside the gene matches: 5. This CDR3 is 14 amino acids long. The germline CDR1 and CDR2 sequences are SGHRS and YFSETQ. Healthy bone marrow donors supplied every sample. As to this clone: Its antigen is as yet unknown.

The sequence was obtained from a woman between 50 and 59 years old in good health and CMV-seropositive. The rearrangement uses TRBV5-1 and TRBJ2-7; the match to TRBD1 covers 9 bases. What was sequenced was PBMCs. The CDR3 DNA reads TGCGCCAGCAGCTTGCAACAGGGGGCAGTCGAGCAGTACTTC. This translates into CASSLQQGAVEQYF.